These 27 T cell receptor beta chains share one sample of origin, sequenced in a study of regulatory T cells in long-lasting Graves disease. Arm-PCR of CDR3 regions with iRepertoire HTBI primers generated TCR beta libraries. Using its own MiXCR run on the multiplex PCR reads, TCRdb lists one record per CDR3 protein. The sample records about 470,000 distinct CDR3 sequences, around 14% being singletons. Time point in this sample: newly diagnosed GD, antithyroid drugs for less than 3 months. PBMCs were the source of the RNA used for TCR sequencing. This sample was shared with a second study, whose subject was T cells in Graves' hyperthyroidism and ophthalmopathy.

The input for sequencing was peripheral blood mononuclear cells (PBMCs), taken at new diagnosis, from a patient treated with antithyroid drugs. Receptor source: a woman under 40 with Graves disease.

This clonotype appeared a few times. This rearrangement joins TRBV12-3 or TRBV12-4 to TRBJ2-7; 10 bases match TRBD2. The CDR3 spans 15 residues. J gave up 3 bases and V 3 bases, and 5 bases lay outside the gene matches. The CDR3 DNA is TGTGCCAGCAGTTTGGGGACTAGCGAACTCTACGAGCAGTACTTC. Translating gives CASSLGTSELYEQYF.

As concerns this clonotype: It is likely a read error: a sequence one base away is far more abundant. The chain joins TRBV6-2 or TRBV6-3 to TRBJ1-1, with D uncertain. Germline-derived CDR1 and CDR2 are MNHEY and SVGEGT. The CDR3 loop spans 15 amino acids. Trimming pared 4 bases from V and 0 bases from J, leaving 12 bases between. The chain's CDR3 is CASSSKSSLNTEAFF. CDR3 DNA: TGTGCCAGCAGTTCGAAGAGTTCATTGAACACTGAAGCTTTCTTT.

This clonotype showed up just a few times. The V call is TRBV24-1, the J call TRBJ2-2, with D maybe TRBD2 (6 bases). This CDR3 region has 12 residues. The germline V gene has CDR1 KGHDR and CDR2 SFDVKD. V gave up 9 bases and J gave up 3 bases, with 7 bases separating them. This CDR3 reads CATWGDTGELFF. In DNA, the CDR3 is TGTGCCACCTGGGGGGACACCGGGGAGCTGTTTTTT.

The table lists this clonotype with a few counts. The chain is built from TRBV5-6 and TRBJ2-1; possibly TRBD2 for D (5 bases). The ends were cut back, 4 bases at V and 4 bases at J, with 15 bases in the middle. Germline V gene sequence: CDR1 SGHDT, CDR2 YYEEEE. The CDR3 is 15 amino acids. CDR3 protein: CASSPGAGDYNEQFF. In DNA, the CDR3 is TGTGCCAGCAGCCCAGGTGCCGGGGATTACAATGAGCAGTTCTTC.

This clonotype was seen only a few times. The V gene is TRBV9, the J gene TRBJ2-1; D remains ambiguous. The CDR3 runs to 13 residues. V lost 0 bases, J lost 9 bases, and 10 bases lay in between. Germline-derived CDR1 and CDR2 are SGDLS and YYNGEE. DNA of the CDR3: TGTGCCAGCAGCGTAGTCTCGGGTGGTGAGCAGTTCTTC. Encoded protein: CASSVVSGGEQFF.

A note on this clonotype: A much larger clone differs from this one at a single base, so this may be a read error. The chain combines TRBV4-1 with TRBJ2-1; D may correspond to TRBD1 or TRBD2 (5 bases each). The CDR3 covers 14 residues. Trimming stripped 2 bases from V and 8 bases from J, with 13 bases between. Germline loops: CDR1 MGHRA, CDR2 YSYEKL. This CDR3 reads CASSQLGTNDEQFF. CDR3 DNA: TGCGCCAGCAGCCAACTCGGGACCAACGATGAGCAGTTCTTC.

This clonotype was seen more than once but under ten times. The chain has TRBV27 and TRBJ2-5; 8 bases agree with TRBD2. V was pared by 6 bases and J by 5 bases, with 11 bases of the junction left unmatched. Germline lookup yields CDR1 MNHEY and CDR2 SMNVEV (reference sequence). This CDR3 comprises 15 residues. The CDR3 DNA is TGTGCCAGCAGACCAGGGACTAGGGGTGGGGAGACCCAGTACTTC. Amino acid sequence: CASRPGTRGGETQYF.

This clonotype was counted a few times. CDR3 sequence: CASSVGGAGGGETQYF. CDR3 nucleotides: TGTGCCAGCAGCGTAGGGGGAGCGGGAGGGGGTGAGACCCAGTACTTC. The chain links TRBV9 to TRBJ2-5, with 10 bases lining up with TRBD2. CDR3 length: 16 residues. From germline, CDR1 is SGDLS and CDR2 YYNGEE. V was clipped by 0 bases and J by 5 bases; unmatched bases: 7.

This clonotype was counted at least ten times. The V and J genes are TRBV6-5 and TRBJ2-3; possible D gene TRBD1, 5 bases. The V end was cut by 2 bases, the J end by 5 bases, with 5 bases between. Germline V gives CDR1 MNHEY, CDR2 SVGAGI. The length of the CDR3 is 12 residues. The CDR3 sequence is CASSYRGDTQYF. The CDR3 coding sequence is TGTGCCAGCAGTTACAGGGGAGATACGCAGTATTTT.

The rearrangement joins TRBV28 to TRBJ2-7, with no clear D. Germline V gives CDR1 MDHEN, CDR2 SYDVKM. CDR3 length: 12 amino acids. Trimming removed 7 bases from V and 0 bases from J, with 7 bases in between. In DNA form, the CDR3 reads TGTGCCAGCATCTCTAGCTCCTACGAGCAGTACTTC. Amino acids: CASISSSYEQYF. The entire variable domain, with the rest obtained from reference TRBV28 and TRBJ2-7, is as follows: DVKVTQSSRYLVKRTGEKVFLECVQDMDHENMFWYRQDPGLGLRLIYFSYDVKMKEKGDIPEGYSVSREKKERFSLILESASTNQTSMYLCASISSSYEQYFGPGTRLTVT.

This clonotype was seen repeatedly, ten times or more. This chain connects TRBV13 to TRBJ2-7; maybe TRBD2 (7 bases). CDR3 length: 16 residues. The V and J ends lost 5 bases and 1 base respectively, with 18 bases between them. Germline values: CDR1 PRHDT, CDR2 FYEKMQ (reference sequence). CDR3 in amino acids: CASSDLGRGVSYEQYF. The CDR3 DNA reads TGTGCCAGCAGCGACCTGGGGAGGGGGGTGTCCTACGAGCAGTACTTC.

In the case of this clonotype: Just one base apart from a much larger clone, this may be a read error. The J gene is TRBJ1-2, the V gene TRBV30; TRBD1 is a possible D gene (5 bases). The CDR3 has 12 residues. Germline V gene lookup returns CDR1 GTSNPN and CDR2 SVGIG (reference sequence). The CDR3 protein is CTWVTGAFGYTF. The DNA of the CDR3 is TGTACCTGGGTAACCGGGGCCTTTGGCTACACCTTC.

This clonotype was seen a handful of times. This chain joins TRBV11-2 and TRBJ2-5; tentatively, D is TRBD1 (5 bases). V shed 7 bases and J shed 1 base, with 13 bases lying between them. Germline assignment: CDR1 SGHAT and CDR2 FQNNGV. This CDR3 is built from 14 residues. CDR3 coding DNA: TGTGCCAGCACTTTAGGGGAAACCCAAGAGACCCAGTACTTC. This encodes CASTLGETQETQYF.

This clonotype was seen ten or more times. This rearrangement joins TRBV20-1 to TRBJ2-3; TRBD2 matches at 9 bases. There are 15 residues in the CDR3. From germline, CDR1 is DFQATT and CDR2 SNEGSKA (reference sequence). V lost 3 bases and J lost 2; bases outside the gene matches: 6. The DNA of the CDR3 is TGCAGTGCTAGCCCGACTAGCGGAGTCACAGATACGCAGTATTTT. Amino acids: CSASPTSGVTDTQYF.

This clonotype showed up just a few times. V and J are TRBV7-8 and TRBJ2-3; 9 bases are shared with TRBD1. This CDR3 contains 18 residues. The J segment lost 2 bases and the V segment lost 8 bases, leaving 17 bases of the junction unmatched. The germline V gene has CDR1 SGHVS and CDR2 FQNEAQ. The CDR3 DNA reads as TGTGCCAGCTACCGGGACAGGGTCTTCTTTTATGTCACAGATACGCAGTATTTT. Its protein is CASYRDRVFFYVTDTQYF. The variable domain in full, completed from reference TRBV7-8 and TRBJ2-3, reads GAGVSQSPRYKVAKRGQDVALRCDPISGHVSLFWYQQALGQGPEFLTYFQNEAQLDKSGLPSDRFFAERPEGSVSTLKIQRTQQEDSAVYLCASYRDRVFFYVTDTQYFGPGTRLTVL.

This clonotype was recorded once. The chain couples TRBV28 to TRBJ2-3; TRBD2 aligns across 10 bases. This CDR3 is 14 amino acids long. The germline gives CDR1 MDHEN, CDR2 SYDVKM. Trimming at V came to 6 bases and at J to 7 bases, leaving 7 bases not matched to a gene. CDR3 sequence (DNA): TGTGCCAGCAGCTCTAGCGGGAGTGGGAATACGCAGTATTTT. The encoded protein is CASSSSGSGNTQYF.

The rearrangement links TRBV11-2 to TRBJ2-7; TRBD1 or TRBD2 may be the D gene (5 bases each). Germline V gene data show CDR1 as SGHAT and CDR2 as FQNNGV. V was trimmed by 6 bases and J by 4 bases, leaving 19 bases between them. The CDR3 consists of 15 residues. CDR3 region: CASSSGADVWYEQYF. The CDR3 DNA is TGTGCCAGCAGTTCCGGGGCGGATGTTTGGTACGAGCAGTACTTC. The complete variable domain, with remaining parts taken from reference TRBV11-2 and TRBJ2-7, reads EAGVAQSPRYKIIEKRQSVAFWCNPISGHATLYWYQQILGQGPKLLIQFQNNGVVDDSQLPKDRFSAERLKGVDSTLKIQPAKLEDSAVYLCASSSGADVWYEQYFGPGTRLTVT.

This clonotype came up many times. The chain recombines TRBV6-2 or TRBV6-3 with TRBJ2-7; D call uncertain. The CDR3 consists of 16 residues. With 2 bases removed from V and 0 bases from J, the gap between germline ends came to 14 bases. Germline CDR1 MNHEY, CDR2 SVGEGT. The CDR3 coding sequence is TGTGCCAGCAGTTACCAAGATCACAGCGACTCCTACGAGCAGTACTTC. As protein: CASSYQDHSDSYEQYF.

The V call is TRBV9, the J call TRBJ2-7; TRBD2 might be the D (6 bases). Trimming stripped 3 bases from V and 0 bases from J, with 13 bases between. The CDR3 covers 15 residues. Germline V gene data show CDR1 as SGDLS and CDR2 as YYNGEE. The CDR3: CASSAGTSSSYEQYF. CDR3 DNA sequence: TGTGCCAGCAGCGCCGGGACTTCATCCTCCTACGAGCAGTACTTC.

This chain uses TRBV24-1 with TRBJ2-1, with D possibly being TRBD2 (6 bases). V dropped 5 bases and J dropped 7 bases, with 14 bases sitting between them. CDR1 is KGHDR, CDR2 SFDVKD, per germline. The CDR3 is 14 residues long. The CDR3 sequence is CATSGAGRANEQFF. The CDR3 nucleotides read TGTGCCACCAGTGGGGCGGGAAGAGCGAATGAGCAGTTCTTC.

The chain uses TRBV19 and TRBJ2-5, with 8 positions matching TRBD2. V was clipped by 7 bases and J by 5 bases; unmatched bases: 18. Germline V gene sequence: CDR1 LNHDA, CDR2 SQIVND (reference sequence). The CDR3 spans 17 residues. Written as DNA, the CDR3 is TGTGCCAGTAAAGCCCCTAGGGGGACTAGAGGTTCGGAGACCCAGTACTTC. This codes for CASKAPRGTRGSETQYF.

This clonotype occurred a few times. CDR3 DNA: TGCAGTGCCAAAACGCGGGGTCCGAAAGCAGCCGAGCAGTACTTC. Amino acid sequence: CSAKTRGPKAAEQYF. The genes are TRBV20-1 and TRBJ2-7, with D tentatively TRBD2 (6 bases). The CDR3 sequence is 15 residues long. V lost 6 bases, J lost 6 bases, and 24 bases lay in between. CDR1 and CDR2 from the germline V gene are DFQATT and SNEGSKA (reference sequence).

The V and J genes are TRBV12-3 or TRBV12-4 and TRBJ1-1; D uncertain. This CDR3 comprises 13 residues. V was shortened by 3 bases and J by 5 bases, with 10 bases between the two germline ends. The CDR3 protein is CASSFRETTEAFF. The DNA of the CDR3 is TGTGCCAGCAGTTTCCGGGAAACGACTGAAGCTTTCTTT.

The table lists this clonotype with many counts. This sequence joins TRBV18 and TRBJ1-2; unclear D gene. The V and J ends lost 3 bases and 6 bases respectively, with 8 bases between them. From germline, CDR1 is KGHSH and CDR2 LQKENI. The CDR3 is made up of 12 amino acids. CDR3 protein: CASSPQQNGYTF. As DNA, the CDR3 is TGTGCCAGCTCACCGCAACAAAATGGCTACACCTTC.

Worth noting for this clonotype: This likely reflects a read error, since a far larger clone is one base away. The chain has TRBV7-2 and TRBJ2-5, with D possibly being TRBD2 (5 bases). The CDR3 contains 15 residues. The ends were cut back, 0 bases at V and 11 bases at J, with 19 bases in the middle. CDR1 is SGHTA, CDR2 FQGNSA, per germline. The CDR3 coding sequence is TGTGCCAGCAGCTTAGCGGGAGCTCTCGGCAATGAGCAGTACTTC. It yields the protein CASSLAGALGNEQYF.

The chain combines TRBV6-2 or TRBV6-3 with TRBJ1-2; D is undetermined. Germline V CDR1 and CDR2: MNHEY, SVGEGT. This CDR3 is built from 14 residues. Trimming took 5 bases from V and 3 from J, leaving 13 bases between them. The CDR3: CASSEPGGHYGYTF. Here the CDR3 DNA reads TGTGCCAGCAGTGAACCGGGTGGCCACTATGGCTACACCTTC.

The genes are TRBV5-4 and TRBJ1-1; TRBD1 is a possible D gene (6 bases). This CDR3 spans 15 amino acids. Germline CDR1 is SGHNT and CDR2 is YYREEE (reference sequence). Trimming cost V 0 bases and J 1 base, with 10 bases left between them. The CDR3 coding sequence is TGTGCCAGCAGCTTGGCGACGGGACAGAACACTGAAGCTTTCTTT. Translated: CASSLATGQNTEAFF.